This T cell receptor (beta chain) was obtained from a study of Ad26.COV2.S vaccination and SARS-CoV-2 variants. For the study at large: Intramuscularly, Ad26.COV2.S was given either once or twice, 56 days apart.

Treatment reported: around 19 received Ad26.COV2.S at low or high dose, single or two shots; five or six received placebo; per-sample allocation not given. Day 63 after the first vaccine or placebo injection was the time point for sampling. Per germline, CDR1 SEHNR and CDR2 FQNEAQ (reference sequence). V gave up 1 base and J gave up 3 bases, with 11 bases separating them. The CDR3 is 15 residues long. Repertoires were generated with immunoSEQ multiplex PCR, while TCRdb's copy carries only in-frame clones and drops some. The sample consists of more than 300,000 clones, around 84% of them appearing once.

The genes are TRBV7-9 and TRBJ2-3, with D perhaps TRBD1 (5 bases). The sequence was obtained from a person aged 18-60 years who received the Ad26.COV2.S COVID-19 vaccine or a placebo. Source: peripheral blood, taken in a trial of Ad26.COV2.S vaccine versus placebo. The CDR3 protein is CASSLEWGKTDTQYF. CDR3 nucleotides: TGTGCCAGCAGCTTAGAATGGGGCAAAACAGATACGCAGTATTTT.